This T cell receptor (beta chain) was obtained from a study of blood T cells in healthy people across ages (dated by TCRdb to between 2014 and 2017). Regarding the complete study: In model experiments, template switching captured roughly one uniquely barcoded TCR beta cDNA molecule for every two T cells. Using deep sequencing normalized with unique cDNA molecular identifiers, the study measured how TCR beta repertoire diversity changes with age. The donors were divided into four age groups: young (average around 17 years), middle-aged (about 40), aged (about 61) and long-lived (about 84). To avoid experimental bias, donors of different ages were spread randomly across the sequencing lanes. Using the same blood draw, the study looked at two additional independent replicas of 1 million unique cDNA reads for two donors, one aged 18 to 30 and the other aged 80 or older. Paper-wide results and their limitations: The long-lived group showed more naive CD4+ T cells, fewer expanded clones and increased TCR diversity than the aged group, suggesting age selection. Because profiling used bulk unsorted PBMCs, naive and antigen-experienced compartments could not be compared conclusively. The CMV infection status of donors was not known, potentially confounding age-related changes in expanded clonotypes. A strong correlation was found between observed TCR beta diversity and the percentage of naive T cells measured by flow cytometry. Estimates of total diversity from one million sequenced T cells were regarded as lower bounds and underestimates. Observed TCR beta diversity per million T cells fell roughly linearly with age, and a significant reduction was already apparent by age around 36.

Receptor amplification or capture employed 5' RACE. Instrument used: Illumina HiSeq 2500. A second 7 to 11 cycle PCR used a sample-barcoded 5' primer and a J-beta primer mix. Each TCR beta cDNA molecule received a unique molecular identifier from a template-switch 5' adaptor carrying 12 random nucleotides. Each sample yielded at least 3 million CDR3-containing paired-end reads. The Mint cDNA synthesis kit, primed by a TRBC-specific oligonucleotide, was used to synthesize first-strand cDNA from all RNA. Following uracil-DNA glycosylase treatment, all cDNA underwent a first 18-cycle PCR with the universal primers M1SS and BC2_uni_R. The authors' analysis ran thus. Each sample was normalized by randomly selecting 1 million high-quality reads, each carrying a distinct molecular identifier. Instead of being binned into consensus sequences, reads with shared molecular identifiers were discarded. MiTCR, set to a Q25 quality threshold and the strictest error-elimination algorithm, was used for CDR3 identification, clonotype clustering and error correction. A nonparametric unseen species model with Euler transformation was used to estimate a lower bound on total TCR beta diversity. TCRdb itself trimmed the public reads at Q25 with fastp, ran MiXCR and retained productive beta chains. All rows with the same CDR3 protein become a single entry with the most common DNA and genes. Here the V and J calls rest on TCRdb's processing, not on the authors' analysis. A total of about 800,000 distinct CDR3 sequences appear in this sample, about three fifths of them only once. Over 20% of the sample belongs to the ten largest clones.

This clonotype was seen ten or more times. Its antigen is still unknown. Per-base qualities were not stored, and no clone one base away is much larger. The roughly 42 donors, aged about 6 to 95 years, were systemically healthy Caucasian individuals from Russia. Each donor gave roughly 9 milliliters of peripheral blood, drawn into EDTA-treated Vacutainer tubes. Ficoll-Paque density-gradient centrifugation was used to isolate PBMCs, with at least 7 million per sample. Total RNA was extracted from PBMCs with Trizol reagent, with at least 6 micrograms obtained per sample. Naive CD45RAhigh/CD27high T cell percentages were measured by flow cytometry on a PBMC aliquot from every donor. CDR1 is given as LGHDT and CDR2 as YNNKEL, both from the germline V gene (reference sequence). The V and J ends are trimmed by 1 base and 7 bases, leaving 5 bases between them. From the cysteine up to the phenylalanine, the CDR3 has a length of 11 residues. Just the 33-base CDR3 DNA is kept, in frame starting at base 1.

The TCR comes from a man aged 30 to 45 in good health. The sequenced sample was blood. The chain uses TRBV3-1 and TRBJ2-7; the D gene is possibly TRBD1 or TRBD2, each agreeing over 5 bases. The DNA sequence is TGTGCCAGCAGCCAAGGGGGGGAGCAGTACTTC. Its product reads: CASSQGGEQYF.